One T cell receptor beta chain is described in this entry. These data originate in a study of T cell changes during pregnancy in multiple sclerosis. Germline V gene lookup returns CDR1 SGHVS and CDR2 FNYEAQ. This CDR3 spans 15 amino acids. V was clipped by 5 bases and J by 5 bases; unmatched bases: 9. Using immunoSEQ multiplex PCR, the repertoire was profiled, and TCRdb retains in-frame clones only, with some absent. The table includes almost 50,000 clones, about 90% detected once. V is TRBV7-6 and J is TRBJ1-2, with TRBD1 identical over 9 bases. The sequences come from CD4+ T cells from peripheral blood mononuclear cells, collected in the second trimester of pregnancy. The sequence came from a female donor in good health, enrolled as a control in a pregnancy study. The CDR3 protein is CASSRNRDRAYGYTF. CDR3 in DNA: TGTGCCAGCAGCCGAAACCGGGACAGGGCTTATGGCTACACCTTC.